One sample yielded the 30 T cell receptor beta chains listed below, sequenced in a study of regulatory T cells in long-lasting Graves disease. Construction of the TCR beta libraries employed iRepertoire HTBI primers in conjunction with Arm-PCR of CDR3 regions. One entry per CDR3 protein, called by TCRdb with MiXCR from the multiplex PCR reads. Altogether about 470,000 distinct CDR3 sequences are present, less than 25% being singletons, with the ten largest covering less than 9%. The time point here: persistent/refractory GD, antithyroid drugs over 5 years with positive TRAb. After RNA was extracted from PBMCs, the TCR library was made from it. This sample comprised peripheral blood mononuclear cells (PBMCs), obtained when the disease was refractory, from a patient treated with antithyroid drugs. These receptors were obtained from a female donor with Graves disease.

This clonotype was found many times. This sequence joins TRBV28 and TRBJ2-7, with D possibly matching TRBD2 (6 bases). V lost 2 bases and J lost 3, with 14 bases in between. Germline CDR1 is MDHEN and CDR2 is SYDVKM. The length of the CDR3 is 15 residues. The CDR3 DNA reads TGTGCCAGCAGTTTACGTAGCGGTTCCGTCTACGAGCAGTACTTC. Amino acid sequence: CASSLRSGSVYEQYF.

A remark on this clonotype: One end of the junction varies from germline; a read error may be responsible. The chain couples TRBV19 to TRBJ1-5; D is unclear. The CDR3 loop spans 18 amino acids. CDR1 is LNHDA and CDR2 is SQIVND in the germline V gene (reference sequence). DNA for the CDR3: TGTGCCAGTAGTATAGCCCGGCCGAGGTCGGGGAGCACTCAGCCCCAGCATTTT. Protein sequence: CASSIARPRSGSTQPQHF.

Worth noting for this clonotype: One junction end does not reproduce the germline sequence, and a read error may be involved. The V and J genes are TRBV6-2 or TRBV6-3 and TRBJ2-5; D possibly matches TRBD1 or TRBD2 (5 bases each). Germline values: CDR1 MNHEY, CDR2 SVGEGT. The CDR3 is made up of 15 amino acids. The CDR3 DNA is TGTGCCTGCAGTTTCCGGGACCGATTCCAAGAGACCCAGTACTTC. This sequence encodes CACSFRDRFQETQYF.

With respect to this clonotype: This clone may be a read error of a much larger clone one base away. This chain links TRBV20-1 with TRBJ1-2; 7 bases align to TRBD1. Germline-derived CDR1 and CDR2 are DFQATT and SNEGSKA (reference sequence). The CDR3 runs to 13 residues. DNA of the CDR3: TGCAATGCTGACAGGGCGGTGGAGTATGGCTACACCTTC. This encodes CNADRAVEYGYTF.

This clonotype was counted ten times or more. The gene calls are TRBV7-2 and TRBJ2-7; TRBD2 matches at 9 bases. The V gene's germline CDR1 is SGHTA and CDR2 FQGNSA. V gave up 5 bases and J gave up 0 bases; unmatched junction bases: 8. The CDR3 covers 16 residues. In DNA, the CDR3 is TGTGCCAGCAGCCCAACCTTTAGCGGGGGCTCCTACGAGCAGTACTTC. Translating gives CASSPTFSGGSYEQYF.

This clonotype was seen more than once but under ten times. This sequence joins TRBV10-3 and TRBJ1-3; TRBD1 matches at 7 bases. The CDR3 has 13 amino acids. Germline CDR1 is ENHRY and CDR2 is SYGVKD. The V and J ends lost 3 bases and 11 bases, in that order; junction bases with no gene match: 7. The CDR3 nucleotides read TGTGCCATCAGTGACCACGGACAGGTCTCCATATATTTT. As protein: CAISDHGQVSIYF.

About this clonotype: A clone one base away is much larger, so this may be a read error. The gene calls are TRBV27 and TRBJ1-1; D remains ambiguous. V lost 7 bases and J 2 bases, leaving 14 bases between the germline ends. CDR1 and CDR2 from the germline V gene are MNHEY and SMNVEV (reference sequence). The CDR3 is made up of 14 amino acids. The CDR3: CASNRTAGNTEAFF. CDR3 bases: TGTGCCAGCAATCGGACCGCGGGCAACACTGAAGCTTTCTTT.

This clonotype was counted many times. The chain uses TRBV7-9 and TRBJ1-5, with 8 bases lining up with TRBD1. Germline V lookup: CDR1 SEHNR, CDR2 FQNEAQ (reference sequence). The CDR3 contains 14 residues. Trimming at V came to 2 bases and at J to 6 bases, leaving 3 bases not matched to a gene. The CDR3 DNA is TGTGCCAGCAGCTTACAGGGGGCGCGTCAGCCCCAGCATTTT. Protein: CASSLQGARQPQHF.

This clonotype has a count of ten or more. V and J are TRBV6-1 and TRBJ1-6; 8 positions agree with TRBD1. This CDR3 has 16 residues. V was clipped by 6 bases and J by 6 bases; unmatched bases: 10. The V gene's germline CDR1 is MNHNS and CDR2 SASEGT. This CDR3 is CASSDIRGLSNSPLHF. The CDR3 DNA is TGTGCCAGCAGCGATATCAGGGGGCTAAGTAATTCACCCCTCCACTTT.

Ten or more counts support this clonotype. This sequence joins TRBV6-5 and TRBJ1-1; TRBD1 might be the D (6 bases). This CDR3 is 16 amino acids long. V was clipped by 4 bases and J by 0 bases, with 15 bases between them. From germline, CDR1 is MNHEY and CDR2 SVGAGI. CDR3 in DNA: TGTGCCAGCAGTTTCGGGACAAACTCCATGAACACTGAAGCTTTCTTT. As protein: CASSFGTNSMNTEAFF.

This clonotype was picked up many times. This chain joins TRBV19 and TRBJ1-1, with 8 bases identical to TRBD1. V lost 6 bases, J lost 1 base, and 7 bases stayed unmatched. In germline, CDR1 is LNHDA, CDR2 SQIVND (reference sequence). CDR3 length equals 15 residues. As DNA, the CDR3 is TGTGCCAGTAGGGCAGGGGGCGTGAGGAACACTGAAGCTTTCTTT. This sequence encodes CASRAGGVRNTEAFF.

This clonotype was counted a few times. The V gene is TRBV19, the J gene TRBJ2-7; D gene unclear. CDR3 length equals 14 residues. The V gene lost 3 bases and the J gene lost 3 bases, with 12 bases spanning the gap. Looked up from germline, CDR1 is LNHDA and CDR2 is SQIVND (reference sequence). CDR3 sequence (DNA): TGTGCCAGTAGTATTGGGCAGGCGAGCTACGAGCAGTACTTC. The encoded protein is CASSIGQASYEQYF.

This clonotype was seen repeatedly, ten times or more. This chain joins TRBV11-1 and TRBJ1-1, with unresolved D. The CDR3 loop spans 14 amino acids. CDR1 and CDR2 from the germline V gene are SGHAT and FQDESV (reference sequence). V shed 5 bases and J shed 5 bases, with 15 bases lying between them. This CDR3 reads CASSPRPTGTEAFF. The CDR3 region has the DNA TGTGCCAGCAGCCCACGACCTACGGGAACTGAAGCTTTCTTT.

There are many counts of this clonotype. The J gene is TRBJ2-5, the V gene TRBV11-1, with 10 positions matching TRBD1. From germline, CDR1 is SGHAT and CDR2 FQDESV (reference sequence). Trimming at V came to 10 bases and at J to 1 base, leaving 9 bases not matched to a gene. The CDR3 runs to 15 residues. The CDR3 is CATGFGDRGQETQYF. The CDR3 nucleotides read TGTGCCACAGGATTCGGGGACAGGGGCCAAGAGACCCAGTACTTC.

The chain links TRBV19 to TRBJ1-1; maybe TRBD1 (5 bases). The CDR3 totals 15 residues. From germline, CDR1 is LNHDA and CDR2 SQIVND (reference sequence). The V end lost 4 bases, the J end lost 0 bases, and 12 bases lay between the germline ends. The DNA of the CDR3 is TGTGCCAGTAGTAGTTCGGCAGGGATGAACACTGAAGCTTTCTTT. This sequence encodes CASSSSAGMNTEAFF.

This clonotype was observed a few times. The chain employs TRBV25-1 and TRBJ2-2; D unresolved. The CDR3 runs 16 residues. Trimming took off 3 bases at V and 4 bases at J, with 15 bases between the two ends. Germline loops: CDR1 MGHDK, CDR2 SYGVNS. The CDR3 bases are TGTGCCAGCAGTGATTCAAGGGTTTGGGGCACCGGGGAGCTGTTTTTT. It yields the protein CASSDSRVWGTGELFF.

In its sample, this clonotype was seen once. A much larger clone differs from this one at a single base, so this may be a read error. The chain combines TRBV27 with TRBJ2-5; maybe TRBD2 (6 bases). Germline values: CDR1 MNHEY, CDR2 SMNVEV (reference sequence). The V end lost 5 bases, the J end lost 5 bases, and 18 bases lay between the germline ends. The CDR3 is 15 amino acids. The CDR3, as DNA: TGTGCCAGCAGTCCCCTTAACGGGAGTAGGGAGACCCAGTACTTC. Translation: CASSPLNGSRETQYF.

This clonotype came up many times. V gene TRBV28 combines with J gene TRBJ2-7; no clear D. This CDR3 has 14 amino acids. Trimming left V 6 bases short and J 3 bases short, with 15 bases between. The V gene's germline CDR1 is MDHEN and CDR2 SYDVKM. Here the CDR3 reads CASRPQRIVYEQYF. CDR3 nucleotide sequence: TGTGCCAGCAGGCCCCAGCGTATAGTCTACGAGCAGTACTTC.

This clonotype was detected ten times or more. This chain connects TRBV28 to TRBJ1-6, with D hard to call. Germline CDR1 is MDHEN and CDR2 is SYDVKM. With 6 bases removed from V and 4 bases from J, the gap between germline ends came to 10 bases. The CDR3 sequence is 14 residues long. The CDR3 coding sequence is TGTGCCAGCAGGTGGGAACAATATAATTCACCCCTCCACTTT. This encodes CASRWEQYNSPLHF.

This clonotype was observed at least ten times. V and J are TRBV5-1 and TRBJ2-7, with D perhaps matching TRBD2 (6 bases). Between the trimmed V and J ends, which lost 0 bases and 6 bases, there was a span of 10 bases. The CDR3 totals 13 residues. CDR1 and CDR2 (germline): SGHRS, YFSETQ. The CDR3 reads CASSLDGGSEQYF. The CDR3, as DNA: TGCGCCAGCAGCTTGGATGGGGGGAGCGAGCAGTACTTC.

This clonotype was counted only a few times. This chain connects TRBV12-3 or TRBV12-4 to TRBJ2-3; possibly TRBD2 for D (6 bases). With 2 bases removed from V and 2 bases from J, the gap between germline ends came to 14 bases. The CDR3 covers 16 residues. The CDR3 nucleotides read TGTGCCAGCAGTTTAAGTGTGGGAGGATTCACAGATACGCAGTATTTT. Protein product: CASSLSVGGFTDTQYF.

The rearrangement links TRBV10-2 to TRBJ1-2; D remains unclear. This CDR3 has 13 residues. The V and J ends lost 1 base and 3 bases respectively, with 6 bases between them. CDR1 is WSHSY and CDR2 is SAAADI in the germline V gene. CDR3 coding DNA: TGCGCCAGCAGTGAGTTTGCCCACTATGGCTACACCTTC. Translating it yields CASSEFAHYGYTF.

On this clonotype itself: Being one base from a much bigger clone, this may be a read error. The chain is built from TRBV28 and TRBJ1-1, with a possible D match to TRBD1 (5 bases). Germline V CDR1 and CDR2: MDHEN, SYDVKM. The CDR3 totals 14 residues. The CDR3 DNA sequence: TGTGTCAGCAGTTTAAATGGGGCAAACACTGAAGCTTTCTTT. This sequence encodes CVSSLNGANTEAFF.

This clonotype appeared many times. V and J are TRBV12-3 or TRBV12-4 and TRBJ1-6; D might be TRBD1 (6 bases). The ends were cut back, 3 bases at V and 6 bases at J, with 12 bases in the middle. There are 15 residues in the CDR3. CDR3 amino acids: CASSLGADSNSPLHF. The CDR3 DNA follows: TGTGCCAGCAGTTTGGGGGCGGACAGTAATTCACCCCTCCACTTT.

A word on this clonotype: A much larger clone sits a single nucleotide away, making a read error possible. The chain joins TRBV27 to TRBJ1-6; 10 bases map to TRBD1. Per the germline V gene, CDR1 is MNHEY and CDR2 is SMNVEV (reference sequence). The CDR3 is 20 residues long. The CDR3 coding sequence is TGTGCCAGCAGTTTAAGGAAGGGACAGGGGCCGAGCTCCTATGATTCACCCCTCCACTTT. Protein sequence: CASSLRKGQGPSSYDSPLHF.

With regard to this clonotype: This may come from a read error, since a much larger clone is one base off. This likely comes from a read error, as the CDR3 has no conserved phenylalanine or tryptophan at its end. The rearrangement links TRBV7-9 to TRBJ1-1; possible D gene TRBD1, 6 bases. Germline V CDR1 and CDR2: SEHNR, FQNEAQ (reference sequence). The CDR3 has 13 residues. Trimming stripped 3 bases from V and 8 bases from J, with 13 bases between. CDR3 nucleotide sequence: TGTGCCAGCAGCTTTCCGTTAGGGACAGAAGCTTTCCTT. This sequence encodes CASSFPLGTEAFL.

This clonotype was counted between two and nine times. V usage is TRBV6-1 and J usage is TRBJ1-5; 10 bases line up with TRBD1. The CDR3 spans 18 residues. With V trimmed by 6 bases and J by 4 bases, 15 bases remained unmatched. CDR1 MNHNS and CDR2 SASEGT come from the germline V gene. The CDR3 sequence: CASSSNFGDRGENQPQHF. In DNA, the CDR3 is TGTGCCAGCAGCTCAAACTTCGGGGACAGGGGCGAGAATCAGCCCCAGCATTTT.

The chain has TRBV9 and TRBJ2-5; TRBD2 aligns across 8 bases. The CDR3 is 15 residues long. CDR1 and CDR2 (germline): SGDLS, YYNGEE. V was pared by 0 bases and J by 5 bases, with 6 bases of the junction left unmatched. CDR3 loop: CASSVGSGGRETQYF. In DNA, the CDR3 is TGTGCCAGCAGCGTAGGATCGGGAGGGCGGGAGACCCAGTACTTC.

This clonotype was detected ten times or more. The CDR3 loop reads CASSPLPGGPTYEQYF. The DNA of the CDR3 is TGTGCCAGCTCACCACTGCCAGGGGGGCCAACCTACGAGCAGTACTTC. The rearrangement uses TRBV18 and TRBJ2-7; D may be TRBD1 (7 bases). Trimming took 1 base from V and 2 from J, leaving 15 bases between them. The germline V gene encodes CDR1 KGHSH and CDR2 LQKENI. The length of the CDR3 is 16 residues.

As concerns this clonotype: The junction departs from germline at one end; a sequencing error may be responsible. The chain joins TRBV7-2 to TRBJ1-3; D may be TRBD1 (5 bases). The length of the CDR3 is 15 residues. CDR1 and CDR2 from the germline V gene are SGHTA and FQGNSA. Here the CDR3 DNA reads TGTGCCAGCAGCTCAGAGGGCAGGGTTGGAAACACCACATATTTT. Protein: CASSSEGRVGNTTYF.